This T cell receptor (beta chain) came from a study of blood T cell repertoires in COVID-19. Study-wide background: Acute and convalescent COVID-19 specimens originated in the United States, Italy and Spain.

Authors' analysis steps: Reference gene primers were amplified, and this amplification served to estimate nucleated cell counts. Profiling relied on immunoSEQ multiplex PCR, and the TCRdb table lists in-frame clones only, not all of them. V and J calls and clone size are copied from that table; D and trimming were computed from the DNA. The repertoire holds about 220,000 clones, with roughly 90% as singletons. V shed 5 bases, J shed 0 bases, and the junction held 4 bases outside the gene matches. The CDR3 runs 15 residues. The germline gives CDR1 SSHAT, CDR2 FNYEAQ (reference sequence). Allocation to cohorts depended on clinical history reported by the participants. Exposed enrollees had met someone with a PCR-confirmed or clinician-diagnosed COVID-19 case at some point within the 2 weeks before study entry. The sample holds a few counts of this clone.

The sequenced sample was PBMCs or T cells enriched from blood (not recorded which). This chain links TRBV7-7 with TRBJ1-3, with 7 bases lining up with TRBD1. The source is a man aged 25-45 years who had been exposed to COVID-19. CDR3 sequence reads: CASSAGTDSGNTIYF. CDR3 nucleotide sequence: TGTGCCAGCAGCGCGGGGACAGACTCTGGAAACACCATATATTTT.